A selection of T cell receptor beta chains follows, all from one sample in a study of cytomegalovirus exposure and HLA in healthy donors. Sequenced by immunoSEQ multiplex PCR; TCRdb stores in-frame clones only, minus some. Of about 180,000 clones in the sample, 82% were seen once. Material: PBMCs. All receptors derive from a man in his forties in good health and CMV-seronegative. Each CDR3 is given with its conserved first and last residue. The D gene is left open where the match is weak. Clone size is shown for a subset of rows, as once, few, many or a class of expanded clone.

V,J,length,D,size,DNA,CDR3
TRBV19,TRBJ1-2,14,TRBD1,NA,TGTGCCAGTAGTCCGGGACAGGGTGGCTATGGCTACACCTTC,CASSPGQGGYGYTF
TRBV5-1,TRBJ2-5,15,TRBD1,few,TGCGCCAGCAGCTTGGCCTCGGGACAGCAAGAGACCCAGTACTTC,CASSLASGQQETQYF
TRBV11-1,TRBJ1-1,14,TRBD1,NA,TGTGCCAGCAGCTTACAGGGGGTACTGACTGAAGCTTTCTTT,CASSLQGVLTEAFF
TRBV6-1,TRBJ2-7,13,TRBD1,NA,TGTGCCAGCAGGGACAGGGGCTCCTACGAGCAGTACTTC,CASRDRGSYEQYF
TRBV5-6,TRBJ2-1,16,TRBD1,NA,TGTGCCAGCAGCCCTGTTCGAGGACAGGGCCTAAATGAGCAGTTCTTC,CASSPVRGQGLNEQFF
TRBV2,TRBJ2-3,16,NA,few,TGTGCCAGCAGTTCCACGCACCCGTACTTAACAGATACGCAGTATTTT,CASSSTHPYLTDTQYF
TRBV15,TRBJ2-1,15,NA,NA,TGTGCCACCAGCAGAGGACGGGAGCCGCACAATGAGCAGTTCTTC,CATSRGREPHNEQFF
TRBV19,TRBJ1-5,19,TRBD1,NA,TGTGCCAGTAGTATTCGGGACAGGGTAAAGGTCATACTTCTTCAGCCCCAGCATTTT,CASSIRDRVKVILLQPQHF
TRBV6-6,TRBJ1-2,16,NA,NA,TGTGCCAGCCGTGGCGAGGGAACTCGGCGTAACTATGGCTACACCTTC,CASRGEGTRRNYGYTF
TRBV30,TRBJ2-7,10,NA,NA,TGTGCCTCTTCCTCCTACGAGCAGTACTTC,CASSSYEQYF
TRBV30,TRBJ2-1,14,NA,NA,TGTGCCTGGACCGAGGGCGGGCAATCCGTGGAGCAGTTCTTC,CAWTEGGQSVEQFF
TRBV18,TRBJ2-1,15,TRBD2,NA,TGTGCCAGCTCCCTCACTAGCGGCACCTACAATGAGCAGTTCTTC,CASSLTSGTYNEQFF
TRBV9,TRBJ1-3,15,NA,few,TGTGCCAGCAGCGTAGAAGGGGGTAGGGGAAACACCATATATTTT,CASSVEGGRGNTIYF
TRBV2,TRBJ2-5,12,TRBD2,NA,TGTGCCAGCACGGGGGGGCCGGGGACCCAGTACTTC,CASTGGPGTQYF
TRBV11-2,TRBJ2-5,13,TRBD1,few,TGTGCCAGCAGCTCGGACAGGGGGGAGACCCAGTACTTC,CASSSDRGETQYF
TRBV7-8,TRBJ1-2,13,NA,NA,TGTGCCAGCAGCCGGACCAGGGATTATGGCTACACCTTC,CASSRTRDYGYTF
TRBV7-9,TRBJ2-7,15,TRBD1,once,TGTGCCAGCAGCGCAACCGGGACAGGGGGCTACGAGCAGTACTTC,CASSATGTGGYEQYF
TRBV11-2,TRBJ2-7,15,TRBD1,NA,TGTGCCAGCAGCTCCCGGGACAGGGCTCCCCACGAGCAGTACTTC,CASSSRDRAPHEQYF
TRBV28,TRBJ1-1,14,NA,NA,TGTGCCAGCAGTTTCACCTCCAGGGGCACTGAAGCTTTCTTT,CASSFTSRGTEAFF
TRBV11-2,TRBJ1-1,15,NA,NA,TGTGCCAGCAGCTTAACCAGGGTGGGCAAGGGTGAAGCTTTCTTT,CASSLTRVGKGEAFF
TRBV15,TRBJ1-1,12,NA,NA,TGTGCCACCAGCGGAGCCCTGAGTGGAGCTTTCTTT,CATSGALSGAFF
TRBV28,TRBJ1-1,15,TRBD1,NA,TGTGCCAGCAGTCACTCCGGGACAGGGGCCTCTGAAGCTTTCTTT,CASSHSGTGASEAFF
TRBV19,TRBJ1-5,17,NA,NA,TGTGCCGGATCCGGAATTGTTGGTGGGCCTAGCAATCAGCCCCAGCATTTT,CAGSGIVGGPSNQPQHF
TRBV18,TRBJ1-2,12,NA,NA,TGTGCCAGCTGGCGGGGGGTAGGTGACTACACCTTC,CASWRGVGDYTF
TRBV9,TRBJ1-1,14,NA,NA,TGTGCCAGCAGCGCCGGGACTCCGAGGACTGAAGCTTTCTTT,CASSAGTPRTEAFF
TRBV5-4,TRBJ2-4,17,TRBD2,NA,TGTGCCAGCAGCCCCTCCGGGACTAGCGCAGGCAAAAACATTCAGTACTTC,CASSPSGTSAGKNIQYF
TRBV6-1,TRBJ2-5,14,NA,NA,TGTGCCAGCAGTTGGACCGGCGGCGGGGAGACCCAGTACTTC,CASSWTGGGETQYF